These T cell receptor beta chains were read from a single sample in a study of radiation and T cells in renal cell carcinoma. The repertoire was sequenced with immunoSEQ multiplex PCR; TCRdb's copy has only in-frame clones and lacks some. The data contain around 15,000 clones, approximately 49% of them singletons. The sample consisted of tumor tissue, taken from a patient whose treatment included radiotherapy and nephrectomy. These receptors were taken from an older woman with renal cell carcinoma. Each CDR3 is given with its conserved first and last residue. Each record gives: J gene, V gene, clone size, D gene, CDR3 protein, CDR3 DNA. The D gene is left open where the match is weak. Only part of the rows carry a size: once, few, many, or a class if the clone is expanded.

J: TRBJ1-2; V: TRBV29-1; size: -; D: TRBD1; CDR3: CSVDKDRGIYGYTF; DNA: TGCAGCGTTGATAAGGACAGGGGGATCTATGGCTACACCTTC
J: TRBJ2-2; V: TRBV7-2; size: -; D: TRBD1; CDR3: CASGTDTGELFF; DNA: TGTGCCAGCGGGACAGACACCGGGGAGCTGTTTTTT
J: TRBJ1-5; V: TRBV5-1; size: -; D: TRBD1; CDR3: CASSQSGTGDQPQHF; DNA: TGCGCCAGCAGCCAGTCCGGGACAGGGGATCAGCCCCAGCATTTT
J: TRBJ1-5; V: TRBV28; size: few; D: -; CDR3: CASSQGNQPQHF; DNA: TGTGCCAGCAGTCAGGGAAATCAGCCCCAGCATTTT
J: TRBJ1-2; V: TRBV7-3; size: -; D: -; CDR3: CASSPEGTGNYGYTF; DNA: TGTGCCAGCAGCCCGGAAGGGACCGGGAACTATGGCTACACCTTC
J: TRBJ2-5; V: TRBV9; size: once; D: -; CDR3: CASSVEPKKTQYF; DNA: TGTGCCAGCAGCGTAGAACCTAAGAAGACCCAGTACTTC
J: TRBJ1-1; V: TRBV7-9; size: -; D: TRBD1; CDR3: CASSLGTGFETEAFF; DNA: TGTGCCAGCAGCTTAGGGACAGGGTTCGAAACTGAAGCTTTCTTT
J: TRBJ2-1; V: TRBV19; size: -; D: TRBD2; CDR3: CASSMGLAGGNEQFF; DNA: TGTGCCAGTAGTATGGGACTAGCGGGGGGGAATGAGCAGTTCTTC
J: TRBJ1-1; V: TRBV6-1; size: -; D: TRBD1; CDR3: CASSRRGRRTEAFF; DNA: TGTGCCAGCAGCCGTAGGGGGCGTCGCACTGAAGCTTTCTTT
J: TRBJ1-2; V: TRBV6-5; size: many; D: -; CDR3: CASRPRQYGYTF; DNA: TGTGCCAGCAGACCCCGACAGTATGGCTACACCTTC
J: TRBJ2-2; V: TRBV6-1; size: -; D: TRBD2; CDR3: CASRRLAGGGELFF; DNA: TGTGCCAGCCGTCGACTAGCGGGGGGCGGGGAGCTGTTTTTT
J: TRBJ1-1; V: TRBV5-1; size: few; D: -; CDR3: CASSSQGGTEAFF; DNA: TGCGCCAGCAGCTCTCAGGGAGGCACTGAAGCTTTCTTT
J: TRBJ1-2; V: TRBV9; size: few; D: -; CDR3: CASSVGGANYGYTF; DNA: TGTGCCAGCAGCGTAGGGGGAGCTAACTATGGCTACACCTTC
J: TRBJ2-7; V: TRBV7-9; size: many; D: -; CDR3: CASSLEGGGAYEQYF; DNA: TGTGCCAGCAGCTTAGAAGGCGGTGGGGCCTACGAGCAGTACTTC
J: TRBJ2-1; V: TRBV19; size: -; D: TRBD1; CDR3: CASRPGQGSYNEQFF; DNA: TGTGCCAGTAGGCCGGGACAGGGGTCCTACAATGAGCAGTTCTTC
J: TRBJ2-5; V: TRBV11-3; size: -; D: -; CDR3: CASSLGYGEETQYF; DNA: TGTGCCAGCAGCTTAGGGTACGGCGAAGAGACCCAGTACTTC
J: TRBJ2-1; V: TRBV5-1; size: -; D: -; CDR3: CASSLEGVPHNEQFF; DNA: TGCGCCAGCAGCTTGGAGGGGGTACCCCACAATGAGCAGTTCTTC
J: TRBJ1-4; V: TRBV9; size: few; D: -; CDR3: CASSRDGVNEKLFF; DNA: TGTGCCAGCTCCCGGGACGGAGTAAATGAAAAACTGTTTTTT
J: TRBJ1-3; V: TRBV15; size: -; D: -; CDR3: CATSRDAVAGNTIYF; DNA: TGTGCCACCAGCAGAGACGCGGTGGCGGGAAACACCATATATTTT
J: TRBJ2-7; V: TRBV6-6; size: medium-sized; D: -; CDR3: CASTGYRLEQYF; DNA: TGTGCCAGCACCGGCTACCGCTTGGAGCAGTACTTC
J: TRBJ1-5; V: TRBV29-1; size: few; D: -; CDR3: CSVGSGIEPQHF; DNA: TGCAGCGTTGGTTCAGGGATCGAGCCCCAGCATTTT
J: TRBJ2-7; V: TRBV11-2; size: once; D: TRBD2; CDR3: CASSQTSGSSDEQYF; DNA: TGTGCCAGCAGCCAAACTAGCGGGAGTTCTGACGAGCAGTACTTC
J: TRBJ1-1; V: TRBV7-9; size: few; D: -; CDR3: CASSLRSSTEAFF; DNA: TGTGCCAGCAGCTTAAGGTCCAGTACTGAAGCTTTCTTT
J: TRBJ2-7; V: TRBV18; size: few; D: -; CDR3: CASSPNSYEQYF; DNA: TGTGCCAGCTCACCCAATTCTTACGAGCAGTACTTC
J: TRBJ1-4; V: TRBV5-4; size: few; D: -; CDR3: CASSLDNPANEKLFF; DNA: TGTGCCAGCAGCTTGGACAACCCAGCTAATGAAAAACTGTTTTTT
J: TRBJ2-5; V: TRBV29-1; size: few; D: -; CDR3: CSARVWETQYF; DNA: TGCAGCGCTAGGGTATGGGAGACCCAGTACTTC
J: TRBJ2-1; V: TRBV9; size: -; D: -; CDR3: CASSVSGQNNEQFF; DNA: TGTGCCAGCAGCGTCTCAGGACAGAACAATGAGCAGTTCTTC
J: TRBJ1-1; V: TRBV9; size: medium-sized; D: TRBD1; CDR3: CASSPLGQGYKTEAFF; DNA: TGTGCCAGCAGCCCCCTGGGACAGGGGTATAAGACTGAAGCTTTCTTT
J: TRBJ2-7; V: TRBV10-1; size: -; D: TRBD1; CDR3: CASSEGTGLKQYF; DNA: TGCGCCAGCAGTGAGGGGACAGGTCTAAAGCAGTACTTC
J: TRBJ2-7; V: TRBV15; size: few; D: -; CDR3: CATSRGGTSSYEQYF; DNA: TGTGCCACCAGCAGAGGGGGGACGTCTTCCTACGAGCAGTACTTC
J: TRBJ1-5; V: TRBV27; size: few; D: -; CDR3: CASSMGQSNQPQHF; DNA: TGTGCCAGCAGTATGGGGCAGAGCAATCAGCCCCAGCATTTT
J: TRBJ1-1; V: TRBV27; size: -; D: TRBD1; CDR3: CASSLNRGGTEAFF; DNA: TGTGCCAGCAGTTTAAACAGGGGAGGGACTGAAGCTTTCTTT
J: TRBJ2-3; V: TRBV28; size: -; D: TRBD2; CDR3: CASTRRAGFTDTQYF; DNA: TGTGCCAGCACCCGGCGAGCGGGGTTCACAGATACGCAGTATTTT
J: TRBJ2-7; V: TRBV11-2; size: -; D: -; CDR3: CASSLDFLRTDISYEQYF; DNA: TGTGCCAGCAGCTTAGATTTTTTGCGGACAGACATCTCCTACGAGCAGTACTTC
J: TRBJ2-3; V: TRBV5-6; size: -; D: TRBD1; CDR3: CASSEPGQGFTDTQYF; DNA: TGTGCCAGCAGCGAACCGGGACAGGGCTTCACAGATACGCAGTATTTT
J: TRBJ2-1; V: TRBV7-2; size: -; D: -; CDR3: CASSLEASAYNEQFF; DNA: TGTGCCAGCAGCTTAGAGGCTAGCGCCTACAATGAGCAGTTCTTC
J: TRBJ1-2; V: TRBV28; size: -; D: -; CDR3: CASSWAGGAYGYTF; DNA: TGTGCCAGCAGTTGGGCAGGTGGGGCCTATGGCTACACCTTC
J: TRBJ2-1; V: TRBV14; size: -; D: TRBD2; CDR3: CASRRTSDSYNEQFF; DNA: TGTGCCAGCCGGAGGACTAGCGACTCCTACAATGAGCAGTTCTTC
J: TRBJ2-3; V: TRBV15; size: few; D: -; CDR3: CATSSNRLPTDTQYF; DNA: TGTGCCACCAGCAGTAACAGGTTGCCCACAGATACGCAGTATTTT
J: TRBJ2-4; V: TRBV27; size: -; D: -; CDR3: CASRNLAKNIQYF; DNA: TGTGCCAGCAGAAACCTAGCCAAAAACATTCAGTACTTC
J: TRBJ1-5; V: TRBV19; size: -; D: TRBD1; CDR3: CASSIRGAGWNQPQHF; DNA: TGTGCCAGTAGTATCAGGGGGGCAGGGTGGAATCAGCCCCAGCATTTT
J: TRBJ1-5; V: TRBV27; size: -; D: -; CDR3: CASSRWGYSNQPQHF; DNA: TGTGCCAGCAGTCGCTGGGGGTATAGCAATCAGCCCCAGCATTTT
J: TRBJ2-7; V: TRBV7-9; size: -; D: TRBD1; CDR3: CASSPQGGEQYF; DNA: TGTGCCAGCAGCCCACAGGGGGGAGAGCAGTACTTC
J: TRBJ1-6; V: TRBV19; size: -; D: -; CDR3: CACWDRGNSPLHF; DNA: TGTGCCTGCTGGGATCGCGGAAATTCACCCCTCCACTTT
J: TRBJ2-3; V: TRBV5-4; size: many; D: -; CDR3: CASSLSQYTDTQYF; DNA: TGTGCCAGCAGCTTGAGTCAGTACACAGATACGCAGTATTTT
J: TRBJ2-5; V: TRBV11-3; size: many; D: -; CDR3: CASSLSGRLQETQYF; DNA: TGTGCCAGCAGCTTAAGTGGGAGGCTCCAAGAGACCCAGTACTTC
J: TRBJ2-7; V: TRBV9; size: -; D: TRBD1; CDR3: CASSLEGGGYYEQYF; DNA: TGTGCCAGCAGCTTAGAAGGGGGCGGGTACTACGAGCAGTACTTC
J: TRBJ2-1; V: TRBV6-4; size: few; D: -; CDR3: CASSDSGGIEQFF; DNA: TGTGCCAGCAGTGACTCAGGCGGGATTGAGCAGTTCTTC
J: TRBJ1-2; V: TRBV6-4; size: -; D: -; CDR3: CASSDGVTGYGYTF; DNA: TGTGCCAGCAGTGACGGGGTTACAGGGTATGGCTACACCTTC
J: TRBJ1-2; V: TRBV19; size: few; D: -; CDR3: CATSTPRADIGGYTF; DNA: TGTGCCACCAGTACCCCGAGGGCCGACATAGGGGGCTACACCTTC
J: TRBJ2-3; V: TRBV7-2; size: -; D: TRBD1; CDR3: CASSPGQGPDTQYF; DNA: TGTGCCAGCAGCCCAGGACAGGGCCCAGATACGCAGTATTTT
J: TRBJ2-5; V: TRBV5-4; size: -; D: TRBD2; CDR3: CASSTPTSGGRETQYF; DNA: TGTGCCAGCAGTACCCCGACTAGCGGGGGTAGAGAGACCCAGTACTTC
J: TRBJ2-2; V: TRBV29-1; size: -; D: -; CDR3: CSVPMTGANTGELFF; DNA: TGCAGCGTTCCTATGACAGGCGCGAACACCGGGGAGCTGTTTTTT
J: TRBJ1-4; V: TRBV9; size: few; D: TRBD1; CDR3: CASSVTGAFGNEKLFF; DNA: TGTGCCAGCAGCGTGACAGGGGCGTTTGGGAATGAAAAACTGTTTTTT
J: TRBJ2-5; V: TRBV5-1; size: -; D: -; CDR3: CASRRTQETQYF; DNA: TGCGCCAGCCGACGGACCCAAGAGACCCAGTACTTC
J: TRBJ1-4; V: TRBV5-1; size: -; D: -; CDR3: CASSLASGLNEKLFF; DNA: TGCGCCAGCAGCTTGGCCTCGGGGTTAAATGAAAAACTGTTTTTT
J: TRBJ1-6; V: TRBV5-4; size: few; D: -; CDR3: CASSPGWSNSPLHF; DNA: TGTGCCAGCAGCCCCGGCTGGTCGAATTCACCCCTCCACTTT
J: TRBJ1-3; V: TRBV30; size: -; D: -; CDR3: CAWSAYIRGGETIYF; DNA: TGTGCCTGGAGTGCCTACATCCGCGGCGGAGAGACCATATATTTT
J: TRBJ1-2; V: TRBV27; size: -; D: TRBD1; CDR3: CASSSMTGGLFYGYTF; DNA: TGTGCCAGCAGTTCGATGACAGGGGGCCTCTTCTATGGCTACACCTTC